This record covers a single TCR beta chain. The target antigen is unknown. Naive CD8 cells lacked CD45RO and underwent positive selection for CCR7, leaving out terminally differentiated effector memory CD45RA+ cells. This CDR3 contains 15 residues. Germline lookup yields CDR1 SGHRS and CDR2 YFSETQ. Trimming at V came to 4 bases and at J to 4 bases, leaving 10 bases not matched to a gene. These data come from a study of shared clonotypes between healthy human individuals. Points from the study as a whole: A small donor pool kept down the genetic and exposure-history diversity that was represented. Clonotypes shared by all four sorted-subset donors had higher generation probabilities than non-shared clonotypes.

Every immunoSEQ plate was one replicate of a subset's evenly spread DNA. Using immunoSEQ multiplex PCR, the repertoire was profiled, and TCRdb retains in-frame clones only, with some absent. The sample yields around 610,000 clones, roughly 95% seen once. The receptor's source is a woman between 25 and 40 years old in good health. This chain connects TRBV5-1 to TRBJ1-1, with TRBD1 matching 7 bases. The material sequenced was naive CD8+ T cells sorted from blood. CDR3 amino acids: CASSKEGAMGTEAFF. CDR3 nucleotides: TGCGCCAGCAGCAAAGAGGGGGCTATGGGCACTGAAGCTTTCTTT.